One sample yielded the 3 T cell receptor beta chains listed below, sequenced in a study of CD8 T cell repertoires and HIV-1 epitope variants. These receptors have no identified antigens. TCRdb's table, derived via immunoSEQ multiplex PCR, lists solely in-frame clones and lacks some. The sample has more than 4,500 clones; over 60% are singletons. Input material: cultured CD8+ T cells derived from PBMCs. The receptors come from a male donor with HIV.

The chain is built from TRBV27 and TRBJ2-5; 9 bases line up with TRBD1. This CDR3 contains 19 residues. CDR1 MNHEY and CDR2 SMNVEV come from the germline V gene (reference sequence). The junction had 20 bases not matched to a gene; V was cut back by 4 bases and J by 5 bases. The CDR3 DNA reads TGTGCCAGCAGTTCCACGACAACCACACAGGGGGCGAAGGGCGAGACCCAGTACTTC. Amino acids: CASSSTTTTQGAKGETQYF.

This clone came up a few times. The V call is TRBV4-2, the J call TRBJ1-4; 7 bases are a match to TRBD1. After removal of 0 bases from V and 16 bases from J, the junction contained 11 bases not matched to a gene. The germline V gene encodes CDR1 LGHNA and CDR2 YNFKEQ. The CDR3 has 14 amino acids. The CDR3 nucleotides read TGTGCCAGCAGCCAAGATCTCGGGGACAGCCTGGAGTTTTTT. Amino acid sequence: CASSQDLGDSLEFF.

The chain recombines TRBV5-1 with TRBJ2-1, with 9 bases lining up with TRBD1. The CDR3 has 16 amino acids. The V gene's germline CDR1 is SGHRS and CDR2 YFSETQ. The J segment lost 4 bases and the V segment lost 2 bases, leaving 7 bases of the junction unmatched. CDR3 sequence (DNA): TGCGCCAGCAGCTTAGGCCGGGACAGGGTTTACAATGAGCAGTTCTTC. This sequence encodes CASSLGRDRVYNEQFF. The full variable domain, its missing parts supplied by reference TRBV5-1 and TRBJ2-1, is KAGVTQTPRYLIKTRGQQVTLSCSPISGHRSVSWYQQTPGQGLQFLFEYFSETQRNKGNFPGRFSGRQFSNSRSEMNVSTLELGDSALYLCASSLGRDRVYNEQFFGPGTRLTVL.